The 5 T cell receptor beta chains given below trace back to one sample, sequenced in a study of shared clonotypes between healthy human individuals. The assay was immunoSEQ multiplex PCR, and TCRdb's table has in-frame clones only and misses some. The sample carries some 980,000 clones, about three quarters recorded once. The sequenced sample was memory CD4+ T cells sorted from blood. Subset: CD45RA-negative fraction. All receptors derive from a young man in good health.

This chain joins TRBV2 and TRBJ2-3; D not resolved. The V gene lost 7 bases and the J gene lost 6 bases, with 17 bases spanning the gap. The CDR3 totals 14 residues. CDR1 and CDR2 from the germline V gene are SNHLY and FYNNEI. The CDR3 DNA reads as TGTGCCAGCATTCAATTACCCGTCGGGGATACGCAGTATTTT. Protein sequence: CASIQLPVGDTQYF.

The CDR3 DNA follows: TGTGCCAGCAGCCTAAACAGGGGTGAGCCCCAGCATTTT. Translated: CASSLNRGEPQHF. The chain links TRBV7-3 to TRBJ1-5; the match to TRBD1 covers 7 bases. J lost 8 bases, V lost 5 bases, and 6 bases had no gene match. The CDR3 sequence is 13 residues long. Germline V gene data show CDR1 as SGHTA and CDR2 as FQGTGA.

The chain carries TRBV29-1 and TRBJ2-1; D gene uncertain. Per germline, CDR1 SQVTM and CDR2 ANQGSEA. V was cut by 8 bases and J by 6 bases, with 14 bases left in between. The CDR3 totals 12 residues. The CDR3 DNA reads as TGCAGCACCGTTCGGGCGGCCAATGAGCAGTTCTTC. Encoded protein: CSTVRAANEQFF.

The chain recombines TRBV18 with TRBJ2-1; 9 bases match TRBD2. There are 14 residues in the CDR3. Germline V lookup: CDR1 KGHSH, CDR2 LQKENI. The V gene end was trimmed by 6 bases and the J gene end by 7 bases; junction bases not matched to a gene: 7. The CDR3 is CASSPSGGLNEQFF. CDR3 DNA: TGTGCCAGCTCGCCCAGCGGGGGGTTGAATGAGCAGTTCTTC.

V is TRBV14 and J is TRBJ1-6; weak D call: TRBD1 (5 bases). The CDR3 contains 18 residues. Trimming cost V 0 bases and J 0 bases, with 12 bases left between them. Looked up from germline, CDR1 is SGHDN and CDR2 is FVKESK. CDR3 amino acids: CASSQDLGGYSYNSPLHF. CDR3 sequence (DNA): TGTGCCAGCAGCCAAGATCTGGGGGGTTACTCCTATAATTCACCCCTCCACTTT.